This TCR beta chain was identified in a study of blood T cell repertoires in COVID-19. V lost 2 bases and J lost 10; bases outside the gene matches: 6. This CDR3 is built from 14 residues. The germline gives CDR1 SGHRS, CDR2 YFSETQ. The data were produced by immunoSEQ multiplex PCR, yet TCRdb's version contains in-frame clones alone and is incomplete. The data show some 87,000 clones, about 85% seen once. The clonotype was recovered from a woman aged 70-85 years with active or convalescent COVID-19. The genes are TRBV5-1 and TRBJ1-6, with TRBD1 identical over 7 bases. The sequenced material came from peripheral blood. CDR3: CASSFTGEESPLHF. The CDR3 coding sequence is TGCGCCAGCAGCTTTACAGGGGAAGAGTCACCCCTCCACTTT.